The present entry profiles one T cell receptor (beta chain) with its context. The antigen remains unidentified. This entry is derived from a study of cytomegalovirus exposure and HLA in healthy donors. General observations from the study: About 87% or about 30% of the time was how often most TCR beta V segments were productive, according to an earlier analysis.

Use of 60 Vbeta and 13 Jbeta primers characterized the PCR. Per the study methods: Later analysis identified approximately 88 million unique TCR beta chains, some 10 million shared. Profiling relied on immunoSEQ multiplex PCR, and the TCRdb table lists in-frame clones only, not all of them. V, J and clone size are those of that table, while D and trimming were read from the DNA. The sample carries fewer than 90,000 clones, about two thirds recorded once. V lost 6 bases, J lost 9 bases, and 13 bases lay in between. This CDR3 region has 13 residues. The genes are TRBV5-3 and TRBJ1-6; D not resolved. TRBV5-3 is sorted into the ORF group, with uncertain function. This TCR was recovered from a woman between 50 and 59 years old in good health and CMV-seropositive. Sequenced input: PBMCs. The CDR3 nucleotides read TGTGCCAGAAAAGAGGGCATTGGTTCACCCCTCCACTTT. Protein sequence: CARKEGIGSPLHF.